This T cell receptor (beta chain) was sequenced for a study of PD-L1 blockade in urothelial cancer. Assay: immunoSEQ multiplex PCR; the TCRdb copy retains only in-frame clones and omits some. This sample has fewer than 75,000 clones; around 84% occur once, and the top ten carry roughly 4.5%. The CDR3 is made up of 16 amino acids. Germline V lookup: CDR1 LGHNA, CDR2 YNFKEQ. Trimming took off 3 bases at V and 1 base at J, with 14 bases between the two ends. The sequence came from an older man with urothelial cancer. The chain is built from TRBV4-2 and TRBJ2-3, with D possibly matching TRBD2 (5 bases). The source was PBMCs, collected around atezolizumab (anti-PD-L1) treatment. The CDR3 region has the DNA TGTGCCAGCAGCCAGGTTAGCGCCCAGGGCACAGATACGCAGTATTTT. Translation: CASSQVSAQGTDTQYF.